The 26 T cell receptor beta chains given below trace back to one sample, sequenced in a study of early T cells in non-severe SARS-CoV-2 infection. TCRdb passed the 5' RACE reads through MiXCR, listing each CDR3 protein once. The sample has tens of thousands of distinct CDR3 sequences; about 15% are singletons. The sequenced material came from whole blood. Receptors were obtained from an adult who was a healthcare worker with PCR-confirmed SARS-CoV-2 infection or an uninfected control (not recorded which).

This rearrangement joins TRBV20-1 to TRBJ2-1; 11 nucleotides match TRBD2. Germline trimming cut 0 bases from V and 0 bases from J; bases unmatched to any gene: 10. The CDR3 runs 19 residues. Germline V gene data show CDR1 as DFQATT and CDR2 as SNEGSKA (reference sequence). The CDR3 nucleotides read TGCAGTGCTAGAGATCAACCGGGACTAGCGGCTAGCTCCTACAATGAGCAGTTCTTC. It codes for CSARDQPGLAASSYNEQFF.

CDR3 in amino acids: CASSSVGATNEKLFF. The CDR3 DNA reads as TGTGCCAGCAGCTCGGTGGGAGCAACTAATGAAAAACTGTTTTTT. This chain uses TRBV7-9 with TRBJ1-4, with no clear D. This CDR3 has 15 residues. CDR1 and CDR2 (germline): SEHNR, FQNEAQ (reference sequence). V was trimmed by 4 bases and J by 0 bases, leaving 9 bases between them.

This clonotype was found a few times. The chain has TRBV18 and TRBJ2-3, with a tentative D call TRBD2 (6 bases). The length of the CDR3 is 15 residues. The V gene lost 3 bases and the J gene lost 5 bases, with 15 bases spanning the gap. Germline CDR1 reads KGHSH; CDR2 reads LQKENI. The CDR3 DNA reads TGTGCCAGCTCACCTCCCGGGAGCAAGGGAGATACGCAGTATTTT. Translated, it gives CASSPPGSKGDTQYF.

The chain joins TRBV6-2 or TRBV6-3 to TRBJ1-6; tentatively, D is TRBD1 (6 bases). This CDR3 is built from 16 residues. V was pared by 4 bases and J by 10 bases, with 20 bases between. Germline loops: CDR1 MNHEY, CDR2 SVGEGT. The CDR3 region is CASSWDTAMRESPLHF. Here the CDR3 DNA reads TGTGCCAGCAGTTGGGACACCGCAATGAGGGAATCACCCCTCCACTTT.

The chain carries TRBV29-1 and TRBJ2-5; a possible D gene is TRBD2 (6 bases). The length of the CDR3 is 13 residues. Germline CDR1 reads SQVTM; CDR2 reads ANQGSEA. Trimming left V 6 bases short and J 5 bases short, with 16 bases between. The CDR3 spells CSVPLTSMETQYF. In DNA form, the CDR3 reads TGCAGCGTACCCTTGACTAGTATGGAGACCCAGTACTTC. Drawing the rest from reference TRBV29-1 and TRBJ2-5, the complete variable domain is SAVISQKPSRDICQRGTSLTIQCQVDSQVTMMFWYRQQPGQSLTLIATANQGSEATYESGFVIDKFPISRPNLTFSTLTVSNMSPEDSSIYLCSVPLTSMETQYFGPGTRLLVL.

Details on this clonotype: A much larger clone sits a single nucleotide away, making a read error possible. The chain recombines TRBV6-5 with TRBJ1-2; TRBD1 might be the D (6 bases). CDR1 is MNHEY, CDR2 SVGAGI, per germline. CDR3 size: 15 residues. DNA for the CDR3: TGTGCCAGCAGTTATAGCAACAGGGTGATCTATGGCCACACCTTC. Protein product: CASSYSNRVIYGHTF.

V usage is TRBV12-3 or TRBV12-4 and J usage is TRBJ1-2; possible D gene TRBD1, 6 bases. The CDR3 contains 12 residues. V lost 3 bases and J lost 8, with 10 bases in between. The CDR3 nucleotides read TGTGCCAGCAGTTTCGAAAGGGGGGGCTACACCTTC. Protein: CASSFERGGYTF.

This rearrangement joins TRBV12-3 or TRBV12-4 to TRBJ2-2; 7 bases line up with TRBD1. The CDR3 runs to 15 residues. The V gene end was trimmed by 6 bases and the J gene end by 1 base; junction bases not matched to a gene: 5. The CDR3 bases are TGTGCCAGCAGCTTACAGGGGAGGAACACCGGGGAGCTGTTTTTT. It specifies CASSLQGRNTGELFF.

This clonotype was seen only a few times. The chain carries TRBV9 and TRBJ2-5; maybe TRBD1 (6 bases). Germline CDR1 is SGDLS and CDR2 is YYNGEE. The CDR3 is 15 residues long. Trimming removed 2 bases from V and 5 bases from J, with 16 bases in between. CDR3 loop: CASSVSQGRTETQYF. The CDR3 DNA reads TGTGCCAGCAGCGTCAGCCAGGGGAGAACGGAGACCCAGTACTTC.

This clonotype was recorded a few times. The CDR3 DNA reads as TGTGCCAGCAGCTTAACCGCCGGGAGTTTGGGTAATTCACCCCTCCACTTT. Translating it yields CASSLTAGSLGNSPLHF. This rearrangement joins TRBV7-9 to TRBJ1-6, with D uncertain. V lost 2 bases to trimming and J lost 6 bases, with 17 bases between them. CDR1 is SEHNR, CDR2 FQNEAQ, per germline (reference sequence). CDR3 size: 17 residues.

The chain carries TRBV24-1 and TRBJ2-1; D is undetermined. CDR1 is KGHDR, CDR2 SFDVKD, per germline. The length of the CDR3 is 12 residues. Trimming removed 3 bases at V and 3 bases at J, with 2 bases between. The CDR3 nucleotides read TGTGCCACCAGTGATGTCTACAATGAGCAGTTCTTC. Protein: CATSDVYNEQFF.

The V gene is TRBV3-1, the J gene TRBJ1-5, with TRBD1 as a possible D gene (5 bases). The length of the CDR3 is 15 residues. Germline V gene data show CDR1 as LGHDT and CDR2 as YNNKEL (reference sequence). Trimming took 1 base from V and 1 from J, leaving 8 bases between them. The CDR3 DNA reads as TGTGCCAGCAGCCAAGGGGGGTCCAGCAATCAGCCCCAGCATTTT. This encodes CASSQGGSSNQPQHF.

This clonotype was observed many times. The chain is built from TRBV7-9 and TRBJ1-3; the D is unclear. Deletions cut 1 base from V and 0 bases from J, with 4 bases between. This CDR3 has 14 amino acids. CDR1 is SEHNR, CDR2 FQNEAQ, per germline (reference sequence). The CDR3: CASSLGHSGNTIYF. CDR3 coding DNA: TGTGCCAGCAGCTTAGGCCACTCTGGAAACACCATATATTTT.

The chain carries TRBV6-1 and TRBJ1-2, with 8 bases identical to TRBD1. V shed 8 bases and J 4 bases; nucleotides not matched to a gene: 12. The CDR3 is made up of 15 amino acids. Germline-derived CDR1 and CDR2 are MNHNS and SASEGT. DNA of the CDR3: TGTGCCAGCGAGAGGACAGGGACAGGTACCTATGGCTACACCTTC. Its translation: CASERTGTGTYGYTF.

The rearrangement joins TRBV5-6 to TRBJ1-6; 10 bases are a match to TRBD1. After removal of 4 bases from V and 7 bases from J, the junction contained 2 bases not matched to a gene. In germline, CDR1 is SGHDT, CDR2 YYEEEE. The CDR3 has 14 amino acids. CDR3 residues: CASSPDRGNSPLHF. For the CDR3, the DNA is TGTGCCAGCAGCCCGGACAGGGGGAATTCACCCCTCCACTTT. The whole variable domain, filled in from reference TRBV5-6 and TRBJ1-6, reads DAGVTQSPTHLIKTRGQQVTLRCSPKSGHDTVSWYQQALGQGPQFIFQYYEEEERQRGNFPDRFSGHQFPNYSSELNVNALLLGDSALYLCASSPDRGNSPLHFGNGTRLTVT.

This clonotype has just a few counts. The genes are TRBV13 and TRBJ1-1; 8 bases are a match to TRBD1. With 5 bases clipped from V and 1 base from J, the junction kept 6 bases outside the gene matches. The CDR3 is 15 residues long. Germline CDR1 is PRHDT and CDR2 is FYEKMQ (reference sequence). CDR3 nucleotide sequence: TGTGCCAGCAGCCGTAAGGGGACAGGGAACACTGAAGCTTTCTTT. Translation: CASSRKGTGNTEAFF.

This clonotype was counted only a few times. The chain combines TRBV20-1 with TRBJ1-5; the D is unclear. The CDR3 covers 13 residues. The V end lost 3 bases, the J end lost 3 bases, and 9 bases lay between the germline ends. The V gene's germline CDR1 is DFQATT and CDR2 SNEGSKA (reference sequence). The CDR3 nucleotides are TGCAGTGCTAGGAGCGGTGACAATCAGCCCCAGCATTTT. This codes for CSARSGDNQPQHF.

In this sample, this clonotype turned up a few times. The CDR3 nucleotides are TGTGCCACCAGTGACTTGAGGGACGTAGATTTGTACGTC. Translated, it gives CATSDLRDVDLYV. The V call is TRBV24-1, the J call TRBJ2-7, with D perhaps given as TRBD1 or TRBD2 (5 bases each). The CDR3 loop spans 13 amino acids. The germline V and J ends were trimmed by 4 bases and 12 bases, with 18 bases remaining between them. Germline CDR1 KGHDR, CDR2 SFDVKD.

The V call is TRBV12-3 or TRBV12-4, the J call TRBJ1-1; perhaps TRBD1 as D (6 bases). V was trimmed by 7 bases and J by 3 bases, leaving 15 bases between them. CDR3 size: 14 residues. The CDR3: CASIYSTGYTEAFF. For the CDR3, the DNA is TGTGCCAGCATTTATAGTACAGGGTACACTGAAGCTTTCTTT.

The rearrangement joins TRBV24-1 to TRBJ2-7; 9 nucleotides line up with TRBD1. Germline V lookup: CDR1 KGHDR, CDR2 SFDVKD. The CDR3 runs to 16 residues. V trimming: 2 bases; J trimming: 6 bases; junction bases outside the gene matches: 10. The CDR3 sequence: CATSDSSPQGAGEQYV. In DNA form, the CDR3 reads TGTGCCACCAGTGATTCGTCCCCACAGGGGGCAGGCGAGCAGTACGTC.

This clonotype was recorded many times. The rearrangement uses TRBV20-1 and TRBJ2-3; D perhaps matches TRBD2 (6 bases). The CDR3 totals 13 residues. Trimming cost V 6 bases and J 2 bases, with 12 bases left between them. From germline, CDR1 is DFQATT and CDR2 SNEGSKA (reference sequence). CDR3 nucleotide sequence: TGCAGTGCCGAATGGGAGGACACAGATACGCAGTATTTT. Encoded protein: CSAEWEDTDTQYF.

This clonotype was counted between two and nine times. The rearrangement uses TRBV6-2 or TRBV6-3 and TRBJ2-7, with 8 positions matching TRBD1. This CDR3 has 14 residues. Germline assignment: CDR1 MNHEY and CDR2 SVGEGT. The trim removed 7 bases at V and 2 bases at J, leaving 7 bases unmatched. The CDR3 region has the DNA TGTGCCAGCAAGCCGGGACAGGAAACCTACGAGCAGTACGTC. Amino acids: CASKPGQETYEQYV.

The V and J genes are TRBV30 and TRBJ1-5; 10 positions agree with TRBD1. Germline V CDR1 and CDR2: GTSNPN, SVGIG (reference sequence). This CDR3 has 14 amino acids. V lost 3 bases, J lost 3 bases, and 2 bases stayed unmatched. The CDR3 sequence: CAWSGTGDNQPQHF. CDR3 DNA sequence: TGTGCCTGGAGCGGGACAGGGGACAATCAGCCCCAGCATTTT.

The CDR3 DNA follows: TGTGCCAGCAGTTTCACGGGGGCACGGCCCTACACCTTC. Translated: CASSFTGARPYTF. The J gene is TRBJ1-2, the V gene TRBV27; D may be TRBD1 (6 bases). The CDR3 is made up of 13 amino acids. Deletions cut 3 bases from V and 10 bases from J, with 15 bases between. The germline V gene encodes CDR1 MNHEY and CDR2 SMNVEV (reference sequence).

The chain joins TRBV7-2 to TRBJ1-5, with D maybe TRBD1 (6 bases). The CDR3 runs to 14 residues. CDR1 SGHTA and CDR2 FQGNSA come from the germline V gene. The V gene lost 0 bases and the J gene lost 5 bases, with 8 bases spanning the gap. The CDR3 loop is CASSLANRDQPQHF. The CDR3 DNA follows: TGTGCCAGCAGCTTAGCGAACAGGGATCAGCCCCAGCATTTT.

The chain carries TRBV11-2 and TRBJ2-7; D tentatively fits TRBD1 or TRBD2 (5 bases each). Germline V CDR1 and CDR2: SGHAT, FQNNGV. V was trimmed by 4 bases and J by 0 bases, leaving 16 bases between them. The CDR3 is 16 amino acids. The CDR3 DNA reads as TGTGCCAGCAGCTCCCCGGGACGGACGACCTCCTACGAGCAGTACGTC. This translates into CASSSPGRTTSYEQYV.